This T cell receptor (beta chain) was captured in a study of chronic HIV infection and antiretroviral therapy. This clonotype has just a few counts. V was shortened by 4 bases and J by 3 bases, with 9 bases between the two germline ends. The CDR3 contains 13 residues. Germline V gene data show CDR1 as MNHEY and CDR2 as SVGAGI. TCRdb re-derived calls from the 5' RACE reads in MiXCR, one entry per CDR3 protein. The sample lists about 48,000 distinct CDR3 sequences, 15% to 20% occurring once. V gene TRBV6-5 combines with J gene TRBJ1-2; unclear D gene. The sample comprised peripheral blood. The receptor was isolated from an adult who had HIV and had not received antiretroviral therapy, or was an uninfected healthy control (not recorded which). Here the CDR3 DNA reads TGTGCCAGCAGTTCGGACTTTGACTATGGCTACACCTTC. Amino acids: CASSSDFDYGYTF.